This TCR beta chain came from a study of blood T cell repertoires in COVID-19 (dated by TCRdb to 2018 to 2021). Concerning the study at large: Samples from collaborators originated in the United States, Italy and Spain and spanned both the acute and convalescent phases of COVID-19. The material from the prospective study consisted of cDNA or gDNA derived from T cells, B-cell-depleted T cells, or PBMCs. The dataset comprised deeply sampled blood TCRbeta repertoires from subjects exposed to, actively infected with, or recovered from COVID-19. The repertoires were released in a freely available public database meant as a resource for research on the immune response to SARS-CoV-2. Samples came from the ongoing ImmuneRACE study (first 160 participants) plus 1,254 subjects from 6 global collaborators. A de-identified subject ID, COVID-19 status, age in years and sex were almost always included in the sample metadata. Where available, HLA class I and class II types were taken from metadata supplied by the sample provider and were not determined by assay-based typing. The paper's findings and limits, for the study overall: How much clinical and demographic metadata was included differed by source and by participant, and the metadata was provided uncurated.

Enrolling through a virtual design, the prospective study's participants ranged in age from about 18 to 100 years and lived across some 22 United States geographic areas. Cohort assignment in the prospective study relied on participant-reported clinical history from a screening survey and a study questionnaire. ImmuneRACE Cohort 3 recovered participants were defined by two consecutive negative NP/OP PCR tests, healthcare professional clearance, or symptom resolution. In the prospective study, mobile phlebotomists collected whole blood, serum and a nasopharyngeal or oropharyngeal swab from each participant. Additional blood draws and questionnaires over an approximately two-month period could optionally be provided by prospective study participants. Before DNA extraction, blood samples from the prospective study were shipped at room temperature or frozen. Remarks on this clone: Its antigen is still unknown. Base-call qualities are not available, and no considerably larger clone is one nucleotide away.

TCRbeta CDR3 regions were amplified from genomic DNA using the immunoSEQ Assay, a bias-controlled multiplex PCR. In the source study's methods: The number of nucleated cells in each sample was estimated from the amplification of reference gene primers within the assay. To quantify the absolute abundance of each unique TCRbeta CDR3 rearrangement, sequence reads were collapsed and filtered. For each sample, productive Simpson clonality was calculated as the square root of Simpson's diversity index over productive rearrangements. TCRdb holds this immuneACCESS table with in-frame rearrangements only. Some clones are missing; in checked studies, unresolved V genes explain under half, and the rest has no known cause. The V and J calls and clone size are taken from that table; D and trimming were inferred from the DNA. Within this sample are some 250,000 clones, with about 80% of them counted one time only. 15% of the sample is held by the ten biggest clonotypes.

From its cysteine to its phenylalanine, the CDR3 spans 14 amino acids. Just CDR3 DNA is preserved here, 42 bases in frame from base 1. V and J lose 3 bases and 8 bases, and a span of 16 bases separates them. According to the germline V gene (reference sequence), CDR1 reads LNHNV and CDR2 reads YYDKDF. This chain joins TRBV15 to TRBJ1-2; TRBD1 is a possible D gene, resting on 5 matching bases. This clonotype was obtained from a man in his forties or fifties who had recovered from COVID-19. Sample: PBMCs or T cells enriched from blood (not recorded which). The DNA sequence is as follows: TGTGCCACCAGCAGTAACCCCCAGGGAGGCGGCTACACCTTC. It is translated as CATSSNPQGGGYTF.